The sequence of this T cell receptor beta chain was determined in a study of OX40 agonist ivuxolimab in advanced cancers. Libraries were prepared by immunoSEQ multiplex PCR; TCRdb keeps only in-frame clonotypes and omits some of them. This sample has around 79,000 clones, with over 75% found just once. Germline V gene lookup returns CDR1 SGHTA and CDR2 FQGNSA. The CDR3 covers 13 residues. V dropped 3 bases and J dropped 8 bases, with 10 bases sitting between them. This chain joins TRBV7-2 and TRBJ1-4; D gene ambiguous. The TCR originated in an adult with an advanced solid tumor such as melanoma, head and neck, liver or kidney cancer. The specimen was CD4+ or CD8+ T cells sorted from blood, collected in a trial of the OX40 agonist ivuxolimab. The CDR3 DNA is TGTGCCAGCAGCTTCGGACTTCAAGAAAAACTGTTTTTT. It specifies CASSFGLQEKLFF. The full variable domain, rest sourced from reference TRBV7-2 and TRBJ1-4, is GAGVSQSPSNKVTEKGKDVELRCDPISGHTALYWYRQSLGQGLEFLIYFQGNSAPDKSGLPSDRFSAERTGGSVSTLTIQRTQQEDSAVYLCASSFGLQEKLFFGSGTQLSVL.